This paragraph covers one TCR beta chain sequence. As yet, its antigen is unknown. This sample stems from a study of T-cell memory formation after mild COVID-19. Overall study context: TCR clusters mostly belonged to single donors.

5'RACE with constant-segment primers yielded barcoded, UMI-tagged TCR alpha and TCR beta cDNA libraries. TCRdb analysed the 5' RACE reads with MiXCR anew, one entry per CDR3 protein. The sample holds fewer than 500,000 distinct CDR3 sequences, 20% to 30% seen once. Unmatched junction bases numbered 6, after V lost 2 bases and J lost 4 bases. The CDR3 runs to 15 residues. Germline assignment: CDR1 SGHNT and CDR2 YYREEE (reference sequence). Study-level points and caveats: Among clones contracting day 15 to 85, CD4/CD8 was balanced, whereas later expanders leaned CD4+. SARS-CoV-2 specificity of second-wave clones peaking day 37 was unconfirmed.

The rearrangement links TRBV5-4 to TRBJ2-5, with TRBD1 matching 9 bases. Sequenced material: PBMCs or a T cell subset sorted from them (not recorded which). This clonotype was sampled from an adult woman who had mild COVID-19 (a few samples of this study predate the infection). Cell type and time point are not known. This CDR3 is CASSFRGQGGETQYF. CDR3 nucleotide sequence: TGTGCCAGCAGCTTCCGGGGACAGGGTGGAGAGACCCAGTACTTC. The full variable domain, rest sourced from reference TRBV5-4 and TRBJ2-5, is ETGVTQSPTHLIKTRGQQVTLRCSSQSGHNTVSWYQQALGQGPQFIFQYYREEENGRGNFPPRFSGLQFPNYSSELNVNALELDDSALYLCASSFRGQGGETQYFGPGTRLLVL.